These 22 T cell receptor beta chains were sequenced from one sample in a study of cytomegalovirus exposure and HLA in healthy donors. The PCR used 60 Vbeta and 13 Jbeta primers. Only in-frame clones appear in the TCRdb table, and some are missing; sequencing was by immunoSEQ multiplex PCR. Of roughly 92,000 clones in the sample, around 81% are singletons; the top ten hold less than 4.5%. The sequenced sample consisted of PBMCs. The receptor source for this set is a woman in her 70s in good health and CMV-seropositive.

The chain links TRBV11-3 to TRBJ2-3; possible D gene TRBD1, 5 bases. CDR3 length equals 16 residues. Germline V gene lookup returns CDR1 SGHNT and CDR2 YENEEA. Between the trimmed V and J ends, which lost 5 bases and 5 bases, there was a span of 20 bases. The chain's CDR3 is CASSPRTLGWKDTQYF. DNA of the CDR3: TGTGCCAGCAGCCCACGGACACTTGGATGGAAAGATACGCAGTATTTT.

The V and J genes are TRBV5-4 and TRBJ2-5; 7 nucleotides align to TRBD2. The end of the DNA fits TRBJ2-7 better, so the J call may be wrong. The germline V gene encodes CDR1 SGHNT and CDR2 YYREEE (reference sequence). The CDR3 length is 16 residues. CDR3 coding DNA: TGTGCCAGCAGCTTGGCAGCCAGCGGGATAGCTTACGAGCAGTACTTC. Encoded protein: CASSLAASGIAYEQYF.

The chain joins TRBV5-5 to TRBJ2-7, with D maybe TRBD1 (6 bases). This CDR3 has 13 residues. V lost 0 bases to trimming and J lost 5 bases, with 9 bases between them. Germline values: CDR1 SGHKS, CDR2 YYEKEE (reference sequence). The CDR3 DNA reads as TGTGCCAGCAGCTTGGGACAGGAGAACGAGCAGTACTTC. It encodes CASSLGQENEQYF. Together with reference TRBV5-5 and TRBJ2-7, the CDR3 gives the full variable domain: DAGVTQSPTHLIKTRGQQVTLRCSPISGHKSVSWYQQVLGQGPQFIFQYYEKEERGRGNFPDRFSARQFPNYSSELNVNALLLGDSALYLCASSLGQENEQYFGPGTRLTVT.

The rearrangement uses TRBV11-3 and TRBJ2-7; the match to TRBD2 covers 9 bases. CDR1 is SGHNT, CDR2 YENEEA, per germline. V shed 2 bases and J 3 bases; nucleotides not matched to a gene: 8. This CDR3 region has 16 residues. The chain's CDR3 is CASSLISAGGVYEQYF. In nucleotides, the CDR3 is TGTGCCAGCAGCTTAATATCTGCGGGAGGGGTCTACGAGCAGTACTTC.

This chain links TRBV5-6 with TRBJ1-2; no firm D call. Germline assignment: CDR1 SGHDT and CDR2 YYEEEE. This CDR3 region has 13 residues. Trimming stripped 2 bases from V and 2 bases from J, with 7 bases between. The DNA for the CDR3 is TGTGCCAGCAGCTTTCAGGAAAACTATGGCTACACCTTC. Amino acids: CASSFQENYGYTF.

The chain has TRBV5-4 and TRBJ2-5; 8 bases are shared with TRBD2. Germline V gene lookup returns CDR1 SGHNT and CDR2 YYREEE (reference sequence). With V trimmed by 3 bases and J by 1 base, 8 bases remained unmatched. The CDR3 contains 16 residues. The CDR3 reads CASSSTSGKIQETQYF. For the CDR3, the DNA is TGTGCCAGCAGCTCTACTAGCGGCAAGATCCAAGAGACCCAGTACTTC.

V and J are TRBV10-1 and TRBJ2-5; TRBD1 aligns across 10 bases. The J call may be wrong; the DNA end is better matched by TRBJ2-7. CDR1 and CDR2 from the germline V gene are WNHNN and SYGVQD (reference sequence). The CDR3 runs 15 residues. The DNA for the CDR3 is TGCGCCAGCAGTAGACTCCGGGACAGGGGCTACGAGCAGTACTTC. It translates to CASSRLRDRGYEQYF.

The chain recombines TRBV15 with TRBJ2-7; maybe TRBD2 (5 bases). The germline gives CDR1 LNHNV, CDR2 YYDKDF (reference sequence). CDR3 length equals 15 residues. V was trimmed by 0 bases and J by 2 bases, leaving 11 bases between them. CDR3 bases: TGTGCCACCAGCAGAGAAGGCGGGCGGACCTACGAGCAGTACTTC. This codes for CATSREGGRTYEQYF.

The rearrangement links TRBV6-6 to TRBJ2-1; a possible D gene is TRBD1 (5 bases). The CDR3 has 14 amino acids. Germline values: CDR1 MNHNY, CDR2 SVGAGI (reference sequence). The ends were cut back, 7 bases at V and 7 bases at J, with 17 bases in the middle. DNA for the CDR3: TGTGCCAGCAACCCAGGGCTCTTGGGGAATGAGCAGTTCTTC. It codes for CASNPGLLGNEQFF.

The chain uses TRBV15 and TRBJ1-2, with 7 bases fitting TRBD1. V shed 3 bases and J 7 bases; nucleotides not matched to a gene: 14. Germline CDR1 and CDR2: LNHNV and YYDKDF (reference sequence). This CDR3 region has 16 residues. DNA for the CDR3: TGTGCCACCAGCAGGGAGACAGGAGGTCAGGGGGGTGGCTACACCTTC. It translates to CATSRETGGQGGGYTF.

The chain uses TRBV28 and TRBJ2-7; 9 nucleotides match TRBD1. There are 14 residues in the CDR3. Losses at the gene ends were 5 bases for V and 6 bases for J; bases not matched to a gene: 8. Germline-derived CDR1 and CDR2 are MDHEN and SYDVKM. CDR3 in amino acids: CASSPRTGDVEQYF. CDR3 bases: TGTGCCAGCAGTCCTCGGACAGGGGATGTCGAGCAGTACTTC.

Only one count was recorded for this clone. This chain joins TRBV7-2 and TRBJ2-5, with D tentatively TRBD1 (6 bases). V lost 5 bases to trimming and J lost 2 bases, with 12 bases between them. The CDR3 sequence is 14 residues long. CDR1 and CDR2 (germline): SGHTA, FQGNSA. The CDR3 loop reads CASSPGQRQETQYF. For the CDR3, the DNA is TGTGCCAGCAGCCCAGGACAGCGACAAGAGACCCAGTACTTC. The full variable domain, with the rest looked up from reference TRBV7-2 and TRBJ2-5, is GAGVSQSPSNKVTEKGKDVELRCDPISGHTALYWYRQSLGQGLEFLIYFQGNSAPDKSGLPSDRFSAERTGGSVSTLTIQRTQQEDSAVYLCASSPGQRQETQYFGPGTRLLVL.

V gene TRBV10-3 combines with J gene TRBJ1-4; 7 bases align to TRBD1. Trimming cost V 6 bases and J 6 bases; bases outside gene matches: 1. The CDR3 contains 12 residues. CDR1 is ENHRY, CDR2 SYGVKD, per germline. CDR3 DNA sequence: TGTGCCATCAGGGGGACAGATGAAAAACTGTTTTTT. Protein: CAIRGTDEKLFF.

This clone was counted a few times. The chain employs TRBV10-1 and TRBJ1-3, with D unclear. Germline-derived CDR1 and CDR2 are WNHNN and SYGVQD (reference sequence). This CDR3 has 16 amino acids. V lost 5 bases and J lost 0, with 14 bases in between. CDR3 DNA: TGCGCCAGCAGTAACAGTGGACTTCTCTCTGGAAACACCATATATTTT. This encodes CASSNSGLLSGNTIYF.

J is TRBJ1-1 and V is TRBV7-9; D ambiguous. Looked up from germline, CDR1 is SEHNR and CDR2 is FQNEAQ (reference sequence). The germline V and J ends were trimmed by 2 bases and 5 bases, with 9 bases remaining between them. The CDR3 totals 13 residues. In DNA form, the CDR3 reads TGTGCCAGCAGCTTAACCACCCGGACTGAAGCTTTCTTT. It yields the protein CASSLTTRTEAFF.

This clone was seen a single time. The chain has TRBV23-1 and TRBJ1-2; 11 bases are shared with TRBD1. TRBV23-1 is placed among ORFs of uncertain function. With 4 bases clipped from V and 3 bases from J, the junction kept 16 bases outside the gene matches. The CDR3 length is 19 residues. The CDR3: CASSPLVIPGQGGDYGYTF. CDR3 coding DNA: TGCGCCAGCAGTCCACTTGTCATTCCGGGACAGGGGGGAGACTATGGCTACACCTTC.

The chain carries TRBV7-9 and TRBJ2-4, with D possibly TRBD1 on 6 matching bases. The ends were cut back, 5 bases at V and 9 bases at J, with 17 bases in the middle. The CDR3 contains 14 residues. Germline CDR1 reads SEHNR; CDR2 reads FQNEAQ (reference sequence). As DNA, the CDR3 is TGTGCCAGCAGCCCCGGAGCAGGGGCCAGCATTCAGTACTTC. Its protein product is CASSPGAGASIQYF.

As regards this clone: The germline gene is not matched at one end of the junction; a read error may be the cause. Written as DNA, the CDR3 is TGTGCCAGCAGCTTAAGGTCTAGCTCCATAACCAATAAGCAGTTCTTC. It translates to CASSLRSSSITNKQFF. The genes are TRBV7-9 and TRBJ2-1, with a tentative D call TRBD2 (5 bases). Germline lookup yields CDR1 SEHNR and CDR2 FQNEAQ (reference sequence). The CDR3 spans 16 residues.

V and J are TRBV4-3 and TRBJ2-2; D is possibly TRBD1 (6 bases). Trimming took 2 bases from V and 4 from J, leaving 11 bases between them. The CDR3 contains 15 residues. Germline CDR1 LGHNA, CDR2 YSLEER. This CDR3 is CASSQTGKGTGELFF. CDR3 sequence (DNA): TGCGCCAGCAGCCAAACAGGGAAGGGCACCGGGGAGCTGTTTTTT.

The chain has TRBV6-1 and TRBJ1-1, with D maybe TRBD1 (5 bases). The CDR3 sequence is 13 residues long. V was shortened by 5 bases and J by 3 bases, with 10 bases between the two germline ends. Germline CDR1 and CDR2: MNHNS and SASEGT. The CDR3 reads CASSLGVDTEAFF. DNA of the CDR3: TGTGCCAGCAGTCTAGGGGTGGACACTGAAGCTTTCTTT.

The genes are TRBV5-1 and TRBJ1-1; 8 bases are a match to TRBD1. The germline gives CDR1 SGHRS, CDR2 YFSETQ. The ends lost 4 bases at V and 6 bases at J; junction bases unmatched: 8. The CDR3 has 14 residues. CDR3 sequence (DNA): TGCGCCAGCAGCCCCCGGACAGGGCCCGCTGAAGCTTTCTTT. Translating it yields CASSPRTGPAEAFF. Filled out from reference TRBV5-1 and TRBJ1-1, the complete variable domain reads KAGVTQTPRYLIKTRGQQVTLSCSPISGHRSVSWYQQTPGQGLQFLFEYFSETQRNKGNFPGRFSGRQFSNSRSEMNVSTLELGDSALYLCASSPRTGPAEAFFGQGTRLTVV.

The table lists this clone with a count of one. The rearrangement uses TRBV11-2 and TRBJ2-2, with 8 bases fitting TRBD2. V was pared by 2 bases and J by 5 bases, with 4 bases of the junction left unmatched. Germline loops: CDR1 SGHAT, CDR2 FQNNGV. The CDR3 has 15 amino acids. CDR3 sequence: CASSLNAGGTGELFF. The CDR3 nucleotides are TGTGCCAGCAGCTTAAATGCGGGAGGAACCGGGGAGCTGTTTTTT.